The source of this TCR beta chain is a study of T cells in Graves' hyperthyroidism and ophthalmopathy. Deletions cut 7 bases from V and 0 bases from J, with 19 bases between. Germline CDR1 and CDR2: MNHEY and SVGEGT. The CDR3 spans 17 residues. Amplification of TCR beta CDR3 regions used RNA as the template. The study used the HTBI primer set for a first-round RT-PCR of the TCR CDR3. TCRdb passed the multiplex PCR reads through MiXCR, listing each CDR3 protein once. The repertoire holds about 380,000 distinct CDR3 sequences, with around 13% as singletons. This clonotype was seen a handful of times. The gene calls are TRBV6-2 or TRBV6-3 and TRBJ2-1, with D maybe TRBD2 (6 bases). This clonotype was obtained from a woman between 55 and 75 years old with Graves' hyperthyroidism. Sequencing used blood. In DNA form, the CDR3 reads TGTGCCAGCATCCTGGGAGGAGCGGAGATCTCCTACAATGAGCAGTTCTTC. It codes for CASILGGAEISYNEQFF.